A single sample gave rise to the 26 T cell receptor beta chains below, sequenced in a study (dated by TCRdb to between 2014 and 2016). CD4+CD25+CD127-/low cells were isolated as Tregs. Libraries were built with multiplex PCR. Sequenced on an Ion Torrent PGM. Adaptor-ligated barcode primers were used to amplify TRBV12-4/TRBJ1-2 clonotypes in the roughly 22-patient analysis. Starting from the raw public reads, TCRdb applied fastp trimming at Q25, assembled clones with MiXCR and retained in-frame beta chains. Rows with one shared CDR3 protein collapse into an entry with the most common genes and DNA. Across this sample there are 350 to 500 distinct CDR3 sequences, with approximately 28% seen only once. The ten largest make up approximately 20% of the sample. The sample taken for sequencing was tumor-infiltrating Tregs sorted from the breast tumor. These receptors were taken from a female donor with breast cancer.

In this sample, this clonotype is medium-sized. The rearrangement links TRBV12-3 or TRBV12-4 to TRBJ1-2, with D possibly being TRBD1 (5 bases). The V and J ends lost 5 bases and 5 bases respectively, with 12 bases between them. The CDR3 length is 13 residues. The CDR3 protein is CASSLGDPYGYTF. DNA for the CDR3: TGTGCCAGCAGTCTAGGGGACCCATATGGCTACACCTTC.

This clonotype is large (0.1 to 1%). The V and J genes are TRBV12-3 or TRBV12-4 and TRBJ1-2, with D perhaps TRBD1 (6 bases). Trimming stripped 7 bases from V and 8 bases from J, with 14 bases between. This CDR3 is 12 amino acids long. The DNA for the CDR3 is TGTGCCAGCACTCAACAGGGTTACGGCTACACCTTC. Protein: CASTQQGYGYTF.

This clonotype is medium-sized. This rearrangement joins TRBV12-3 or TRBV12-4 to TRBJ1-2; D unclear. The CDR3 consists of 15 residues. V dropped 3 bases and J dropped 0 bases, with 11 bases sitting between them. This CDR3 reads CASSFSRAANYGYTF. The CDR3 DNA reads as TGTGCCAGCAGTTTCTCCCGGGCGGCTAACTATGGCTACACCTTC.

The J gene is TRBJ1-1, the V gene TRBV12-3 or TRBV12-4; D might be TRBD1 (6 bases). V lost 6 bases to trimming and J lost 6 bases, with 14 bases between them. CDR3 length: 13 amino acids. DNA of the CDR3: TGTGCCAGCAGGAACACGGGACACCCTGAAGCTTTCTTT. As protein: CASRNTGHPEAFF.

In its sample, this clonotype is large (0.1 to 1%). The chain combines TRBV12-3 or TRBV12-4 with TRBJ1-2; D gene unclear. V was shortened by 6 bases and J by 0 bases, with 8 bases between the two germline ends. The CDR3 has 13 residues. CDR3 protein: CASSTNTNYGYTF. In DNA, the CDR3 is TGTGCCAGCAGCACTAACACTAACTATGGCTACACCTTC.

This clonotype is categorized as large. The chain is built from TRBV12-5 and TRBJ1-2; 7 positions match TRBD1. Germline CDR1 is LGHNT and CDR2 is FRNRAP. The CDR3 is 13 amino acids. J lost 4 bases, V lost 7 bases, and 6 bases had no gene match. The CDR3 DNA reads TGTGCTAGTGCGACAGGGAACGGCTATGGCTACACCTTC. Protein: CASATGNGYGYTF.

This clonotype rates as large. The chain carries TRBV12-3 or TRBV12-4 and TRBJ1-2; perhaps TRBD1 as D (6 bases). Trimming cost V 3 bases and J 4 bases, with 12 bases left between them. This CDR3 is built from 14 residues. CDR3 residues: CASSFAQGGYGYTF. For the CDR3, the DNA is TGTGCCAGCAGTTTCGCACAGGGAGGCTATGGCTACACCTTC.

For this clonotype: Compared with germline, one end of the junction differs, possibly owing to a read error. The CDR3 region is CASEQGHSNYGYTF. In DNA form, the CDR3 reads TGTGCCAGCGAACAGGGACACTCCAACTACGGCTACACCTTC. The rearrangement joins TRBV12-3 or TRBV12-4 to TRBJ1-2; possibly TRBD1 for D (6 bases). CDR3 length: 14 amino acids.

This clonotype was observed many times. The chain carries TRBV12-3 or TRBV12-4 and TRBJ1-2; D is perhaps TRBD1 (5 bases). The CDR3 loop spans 15 amino acids. Trimming shortened V by 5 bases and J by 6 bases, and 19 bases separated the two germline ends. CDR3 in amino acids: CASSPSAKGRDGYTF. The CDR3, as DNA: TGTGCCAGCAGTCCAAGCGCCAAGGGGCGCGATGGCTACACCTTC.

By sample share, this clonotype is medium-sized. The chain uses TRBV12-3 or TRBV12-4 and TRBJ1-2; a weak D match, TRBD1 (5 bases). The CDR3 runs 13 residues. The V end lost 1 base, the J end lost 8 bases, and 11 bases lay between the germline ends. CDR3 amino acids: CASSLEQGFGYTF. In nucleotides, the CDR3 is TGTGCCAGCAGTTTAGAGCAGGGTTTCGGCTACACCTTC.

The CDR3 here is CASTPRDRDGYTF. CDR3 nucleotides: TGTGCCAGCACCCCGAGGGACAGAGATGGCTACACCTTC. This chain joins TRBV12-3 or TRBV12-4 and TRBJ1-2; TRBD1 agrees at 7 bases. V dropped 7 bases and J dropped 6; count of bases not matched to a gene: 8. The CDR3 has 13 residues.

This clonotype is large (0.1 to 1%). This chain joins TRBV12-3 or TRBV12-4 and TRBJ1-2, with D uncertain. This CDR3 is 12 amino acids long. V gave up 1 base and J gave up 5 bases, with 5 bases separating them. This CDR3 is CASSLDRYGYTF. As DNA, the CDR3 is TGTGCCAGCAGTTTAGATCGGTATGGCTACACCTTC.

By sample fraction, this clonotype is medium-sized. The CDR3, as DNA: TGTGCCAGCAGTTTAGGCAGGGGAGGGTTTGACTACACCTTC. Its protein product is CASSLGRGGFDYTF. The chain combines TRBV12-3 or TRBV12-4 with TRBJ1-2; possible D gene TRBD1, 6 bases. The CDR3 consists of 14 residues. Deletions cut 1 base from V and 10 bases from J, with 16 bases between.

This clonotype was detected many times. The V call is TRBV12-3 or TRBV12-4, the J call TRBJ1-2, with a weak D call TRBD1 (5 bases). CDR3 length: 14 amino acids. Between the trimmed V and J ends, which lost 3 bases and 8 bases, there was a span of 16 bases. CDR3 loop: CASSFRGGKFGYTF. The CDR3, as DNA: TGTGCCAGCAGTTTTAGGGGAGGAAAGTTCGGCTACACCTTC.

This clonotype is deemed large. V usage is TRBV12-3 or TRBV12-4 and J usage is TRBJ1-2; D uncertain. The V end was cut by 3 bases, the J end by 4 bases, with 6 bases between. This CDR3 is built from 12 residues. CDR3 in amino acids: CASSFMGYGYTF. In DNA form, the CDR3 reads TGTGCCAGCAGTTTTATGGGCTATGGCTACACCTTC.

This clonotype is labeled as large. The chain links TRBV12-3 or TRBV12-4 to TRBJ1-2; weak D call: TRBD1 (5 bases). Trimming shortened V by 2 bases and J by 4 bases, and 8 bases separated the two germline ends. The CDR3 totals 13 residues. The CDR3 region has the DNA TGTGCCAGCAGTTTAAACAGGAGCTATGGCTACACCTTC. Translating it yields CASSLNRSYGYTF.

There are many counts of this clonotype. One end of the junction is discordant with germline, which a read error may explain. The chain uses TRBV12-3 or TRBV12-4 and TRBJ1-2; 9 bases fit TRBD1. CDR3 length: 16 amino acids. In DNA, the CDR3 is TGTGCCAGCAGTTTAGAAGTTGGACAGGGGCCTATGGCTACACCGTTC. This sequence encodes CASSLEVGQGPMATPF.

By its share, this clonotype is medium-sized (0.01 to 0.1%). The chain employs TRBV12-3 or TRBV12-4 and TRBJ1-2, with D hard to call. The CDR3 is 16 residues long. The V end was cut by 6 bases, the J end by 4 bases, with 21 bases between. The CDR3, as DNA: TGTGCCAGCAGGAGTTTAGGGCGCCGGGCCCGCTATGGCTACACCTTC. Protein sequence: CASRSLGRRARYGYTF.

The J gene is TRBJ1-2, the V gene TRBV12-3 or TRBV12-4; no clear D gene. The germline V and J ends were trimmed by 6 bases and 3 bases, with 8 bases remaining between them. The CDR3 runs 12 residues. The CDR3 DNA sequence: TGTGCCAGCAGGTTCGGTGACTATGGCTACACCTTC. Encoded protein: CASRFGDYGYTF.

In its sample, this clonotype ranks as large (0.1 to 1%). The chain recombines TRBV12-3 or TRBV12-4 with TRBJ1-2, with D possibly matching TRBD1 (5 bases). V gave up 2 bases and J gave up 8 bases, with 12 bases separating them. The CDR3 sequence is 13 residues long. The CDR3 bases are TGTGCCAGCAGTTTACTAAGGGGTGAGGGCTACACCTTC. Translation: CASSLLRGEGYTF.

By share, this clonotype ranks as large. V gene TRBV12-3 or TRBV12-4 combines with J gene TRBJ1-2; D is perhaps TRBD1 (5 bases). The CDR3 is 13 residues long. V was cut by 5 bases and J by 4 bases, with 11 bases left in between. CDR3 loop: CASSHGAGYGYTF. CDR3 coding DNA: TGTGCCAGCAGTCACGGGGCGGGCTATGGCTACACCTTC.

About this clonotype itself: Germline and junction disagree at one end, which may indicate a read error. V and J are TRBV12-3 or TRBV12-4 and TRBJ1-2, with D unresolved. The CDR3 contains 13 residues. CDR3: CAGSPLPEGGYTF. DNA of the CDR3: TGTGCCGGCAGTCCCCTCCCCGAGGGCGGCTACACCTTC.

By its share, this clonotype is medium-sized. The chain couples TRBV12-3 or TRBV12-4 to TRBJ1-2; D is unresolved. Trimming stripped 3 bases from V and 5 bases from J, with 13 bases between. This CDR3 has 14 residues. The CDR3 loop is CASSFGGGRYGYTF. CDR3 coding DNA: TGTGCCAGCAGTTTCGGAGGAGGCCGGTATGGCTACACCTTC.

This clonotype is classed as large (0.1 to 1%). The genes are TRBV12-3 or TRBV12-4 and TRBJ1-2; no clear D gene. Trimming cost V 3 bases and J 2 bases, with 7 bases left between them. The CDR3 extends over 13 amino acids. The CDR3 protein is CASSLDGNYGYTF. The CDR3 DNA sequence: TGTGCCAGCAGTTTGGACGGGAACTATGGCTACACCTTC.

Of note for this clonotype: In this CDR3 the conserved last residue, phenylalanine or tryptophan, is missing, so a read error is likely. The chain couples TRBV12-3 or TRBV12-4 to TRBJ1-2; D not resolved. The germline V and J ends were trimmed by 5 bases and 0 bases, with 13 bases remaining between them. The CDR3 length is 15 residues. CDR3 nucleotides: TGTGCCAGCAGTATTTCCCGGGCGGCTAACTATGGCTACACCATC. Translating gives CASSISRAANYGYTI.

The chain carries TRBV12-3 or TRBV12-4 and TRBJ1-2; weak D call: TRBD1 (6 bases). The CDR3 is 14 amino acids. The V end lost 11 bases, the J end lost 2 bases, and 18 bases lay between the germline ends. CDR3 sequence: CAVTVGHGNYGYTF. The CDR3 region has the DNA TGTGCCGTCACCGTGGGACATGGGAACTATGGCTACACCTTC.